Below, 20 T cell receptor beta chains from the same sample are listed, as sequenced in a study of CD8 T cells in ankylosing spondylitis (dated by TCRdb to about 2017). Library preparation was by 5' RACE. For sequencing, an Illumina HiSeq 2500 was employed. Using fastp at Q25 and MiXCR, TCRdb reprocessed the public reads and kept productive beta chains. When rows share a CDR3 protein, they turn into one entry using the most common DNA and genes. The table for this sample lists approximately 140,000 distinct CDR3 sequences; roughly a tenth of them were counted only once. The top ten clones comprise about 3.3% of the sample. The specimen was blood, either unsorted or a sorted T cell fraction (not recorded which). These receptors all stem from a male donor with ankylosing spondylitis or in good health (not recorded which).

This clonotype was recorded many times. V gene TRBV20-1 combines with J gene TRBJ2-2, with 9 bases identical to TRBD2. Looked up from germline, CDR1 is DFQATT and CDR2 is SNEGSKA (reference sequence). V shed 6 bases, J shed 5 bases, and the junction held 10 bases outside the gene matches. The CDR3 contains 15 residues. The CDR3 is CSANPGLALTGELFF. DNA for the CDR3: TGCAGTGCCAACCCGGGACTAGCCCTTACCGGGGAGCTGTTTTTT.

This chain links TRBV4-1 with TRBJ1-2; 7 bases match TRBD1. J gave up 2 bases and V 0 bases, and 12 bases lay outside the gene matches. The germline V gene has CDR1 MGHRA and CDR2 YSYEKL. The CDR3 is 18 amino acids. CDR3 sequence: CASSQDWGRAGGNYGYTF. Here the CDR3 DNA reads TGCGCCAGCAGCCAAGATTGGGGTCGAGCAGGGGGAAACTATGGCTACACCTTC.

The chain carries TRBV6-6 and TRBJ2-3, with no clear D. From germline, CDR1 is MNHNY and CDR2 SVGAGI (reference sequence). V was clipped by 5 bases and J by 2 bases, with 8 bases between them. The CDR3 covers 13 residues. CDR3: CASSLFHTDTQYF. The CDR3 coding sequence is TGTGCCAGCAGTCTGTTCCACACAGATACGCAGTATTTT.

This clonotype showed up many times. The J gene is TRBJ2-5, the V gene TRBV27; D gene uncertain. CDR3 size: 11 residues. V dropped 6 bases and J dropped 8 bases, with 10 bases sitting between them. Germline V gene lookup returns CDR1 MNHEY and CDR2 SMNVEV (reference sequence). CDR3 amino acids: CASRDRYTQYF. In DNA form, the CDR3 reads TGTGCCAGCAGGGACCGTTATACCCAGTACTTC.

This clonotype was recorded at least ten times. In nucleotides, the CDR3 is TGCAGTGCGGACAGGACTAGCGGCTACAATGAGCAGTTCTTC. It specifies CSADRTSGYNEQFF. This chain connects TRBV20-1 to TRBJ2-1, with 10 positions matching TRBD2. Losses at the gene ends were 6 bases for V and 3 bases for J; bases not matched to a gene: 5. This CDR3 region has 14 residues. In germline, CDR1 is DFQATT, CDR2 SNEGSKA (reference sequence).

This clonotype was recorded at least ten times. The genes are TRBV5-1 and TRBJ2-1, with D unclear. Germline V CDR1 and CDR2: SGHRS, YFSETQ. CDR3 length: 16 residues. Between the trimmed V and J ends, which lost 0 bases and 10 bases, there was a span of 20 bases. The CDR3 spells CASSLAGGTFRIEQFF. CDR3 DNA: TGCGCCAGCAGCTTGGCTGGCGGAACGTTTAGAATAGAGCAGTTCTTC. The whole variable domain, remainder taken from reference TRBV5-1 and TRBJ2-1, is KAGVTQTPRYLIKTRGQQVTLSCSPISGHRSVSWYQQTPGQGLQFLFEYFSETQRNKGNFPGRFSGRQFSNSRSEMNVSTLELGDSALYLCASSLAGGTFRIEQFFGPGTRLTVL.

This clonotype turned up a few times. The rearrangement joins TRBV5-6 to TRBJ2-3; D assignment may be TRBD1 or TRBD2 (6 bases each). This CDR3 contains 19 residues. V was clipped by 3 bases and J by 2 bases, with 25 bases between them. Germline lookup yields CDR1 SGHDT and CDR2 YYEEEE. The DNA of the CDR3 is TGTGCCAGCAGCTCTGCCGGCCCAAAGGGGGGAGGATACACAGATACGCAGTATTTT. Translating gives CASSSAGPKGGGYTDTQYF. The variable domain in full, completed from reference TRBV5-6 and TRBJ2-3, reads DAGVTQSPTHLIKTRGQQVTLRCSPKSGHDTVSWYQQALGQGPQFIFQYYEEEERQRGNFPDRFSGHQFPNYSSELNVNALLLGDSALYLCASSSAGPKGGGYTDTQYFGPGTRLTVL.

This clonotype was seen ten or more times. The V and J genes are TRBV28 and TRBJ2-3; TRBD1 might be the D (8 bases). The CDR3 sequence is 18 residues long. CDR1 and CDR2 (germline): MDHEN, SYDVKM. Deletions cut 4 bases from V and 6 bases from J, with 26 bases between. Here the CDR3 DNA reads TGTGCCAGCAGTTGGGGACAGGCAGAGACTAGCCGCCTGGATACGCAGTATTTT. It translates to CASSWGQAETSRLDTQYF.

This clonotype was observed many times. The chain employs TRBV29-1 and TRBJ1-2; D is ambiguous. Trimming cost V 0 bases and J 5 bases, with 10 bases left between them. Germline loops: CDR1 SQVTM, CDR2 ANQGSEA. The CDR3 is 13 residues long. For the CDR3, the DNA is TGCAGCGTTGAAGATCTGGCAGTATATGGCTACACCTTC. This sequence encodes CSVEDLAVYGYTF.

This clonotype appeared many times. V usage is TRBV6-1 and J usage is TRBJ1-1; 7 nucleotides line up with TRBD1. This CDR3 has 14 residues. The germline gives CDR1 MNHNS, CDR2 SASEGT. Trimming took 5 bases from V and 2 from J; bases not matched to a gene: 5. The CDR3 DNA sequence: TGTGCCAGCAGTCCTAGACAGGGCAACACTGAAGCTTTCTTT. This encodes CASSPRQGNTEAFF.

This clonotype was observed at least ten times. The chain carries TRBV9 and TRBJ2-7; 8 bases agree with TRBD1. Looked up from germline, CDR1 is SGDLS and CDR2 is YYNGEE. The CDR3 has 15 amino acids. J was trimmed by 1 base and V by 8 bases; bases with no gene match: 11. The CDR3, as DNA: TGTGCCAGTACACATGAGGGGGACAGGTCCTACGAGCAGTACTTC. Residues: CASTHEGDRSYEQYF.

This clonotype was counted at least ten times. The genes are TRBV2 and TRBJ2-7; TRBD2 matches 7 bases. Germline assignment: CDR1 SNHLY and CDR2 FYNNEI. The CDR3 covers 13 residues. J lost 0 bases, V lost 7 bases, and 3 bases had no gene match. This CDR3 reads CASKASGSYEQYF. The CDR3 nucleotides are TGTGCCAGCAAGGCTAGCGGCTCCTACGAGCAGTACTTC.

This clonotype occurred a few times. The chain employs TRBV20-1 and TRBJ2-5; D uncertain. V was cut by 0 bases and J by 0 bases, with 11 bases left in between. Looked up from germline, CDR1 is DFQATT and CDR2 is SNEGSKA (reference sequence). The length of the CDR3 is 15 residues. CDR3: CSARDPSRNQETQYF. The CDR3, as DNA: TGCAGTGCTAGAGATCCATCCAGGAACCAAGAGACCCAGTACTTC.

This clonotype was seen ten or more times. The rearrangement joins TRBV20-1 to TRBJ1-5; D gene unclear. The CDR3 is 13 residues long. The germline gives CDR1 DFQATT, CDR2 SNEGSKA (reference sequence). V lost 4 bases to trimming and J lost 4 bases, with 11 bases between them. The DNA of the CDR3 is TGCAGTGCTAACGGGAGAGGAAATCAGCCCCAGCATTTT. It specifies CSANGRGNQPQHF.

This clonotype was found many times. The gene calls are TRBV7-9 and TRBJ1-1, with a tentative D call TRBD1 (6 bases). Trimming stripped 5 bases from V and 3 bases from J, with 13 bases between. Germline CDR1 and CDR2: SEHNR and FQNEAQ (reference sequence). The CDR3 loop spans 14 amino acids. DNA for the CDR3: TGTGCCAGCAGCCATAACAGGGTCGACACTGAAGCTTTCTTT. Encoded protein: CASSHNRVDTEAFF.

The chain is built from TRBV6-6 and TRBJ2-1, with D hard to call. The CDR3 sequence is 11 residues long. The germline V gene encodes CDR1 MNHNY and CDR2 SVGAGI (reference sequence). Trimming shortened V by 5 bases and J by 6 bases, and 5 bases separated the two germline ends. The chain's CDR3 is CASSDRNEQFF. Written as DNA, the CDR3 is TGTGCCAGCAGTGACCGCAATGAGCAGTTCTTC.

The chain joins TRBV5-1 to TRBJ2-1; 9 nucleotides line up with TRBD2. From germline, CDR1 is SGHRS and CDR2 YFSETQ. The V and J ends lost 3 bases and 6 bases, in that order; junction bases with no gene match: 4. The CDR3 is made up of 14 amino acids. In DNA, the CDR3 is TGCGCCAGCAGCTCGGGGACTAGCAGCAATGAGCAGTTCTTC. This gives the protein CASSSGTSSNEQFF.

This clonotype was counted between two and nine times. The rearrangement links TRBV9 to TRBJ2-5; 9 nucleotides agree with TRBD1. Germline-derived CDR1 and CDR2 are SGDLS and YYNGEE. With 0 bases clipped from V and 3 bases from J, the junction kept 3 bases outside the gene matches. The CDR3 length is 15 residues. CDR3 amino acids: CASSVGGTGKETQYF. CDR3 coding DNA: TGTGCCAGCAGCGTAGGGGGGACAGGGAAAGAGACCCAGTACTTC.

The V and J genes are TRBV7-2 and TRBJ2-7, with D unclear. V was pared by 5 bases and J by 2 bases, with 10 bases between. Germline CDR1 SGHTA, CDR2 FQGNSA. The CDR3 spans 13 residues. CDR3 nucleotides: TGTGCCAGCAGCAACCGGGCCACCTACGAGCAGTACTTC. Protein: CASSNRATYEQYF.

This clonotype occurred many times. The chain is built from TRBV29-1 and TRBJ1-1; possible D gene TRBD1, 5 bases. The CDR3 consists of 13 residues. V was shortened by 3 bases and J by 1 base, with 9 bases between the two germline ends. Germline assignment: CDR1 SQVTM and CDR2 ANQGSEA. As DNA, the CDR3 is TGCAGCGTTGACAGGGTCCGGAACACTGAAGCTTTCTTT. Translation: CSVDRVRNTEAFF.